This TCR beta chain was identified during a study of blood T cell repertoires in COVID-19. The wider study: T cells, B-cell-depleted T cells, or PBMCs provided the cDNA or gDNA that served as material.

The CDR3 extends over 13 amino acids. Trimming took 0 bases from V and 9 from J, leaving 12 bases between them. Germline loops: CDR1 MNHEY, CDR2 SVGAGI. This clone was counted a few times. Assignment of participants to cohorts was predicated upon participant-reported clinical history. Donors in Cohort 3 who had recovered were those with two negative PCRs, healthcare professional clearance, or resolution of their symptoms. In the original processing: Cell counts per sample came from amplifying reference gene primers. Sequencing was performed with immunoSEQ multiplex PCR; in TCRdb, only in-frame clones are kept and a portion is missing. D and trimming were read from the DNA, whereas the V and J calls and clone size are those reported in that table. The table has under 200,000 clones, 80% seen once; the top ten hold 3% to 3.5%.

This chain uses TRBV6-5 with TRBJ2-7; D ambiguous. This sequence was found in a woman aged 55-75 years who had recovered from COVID-19. The sequencing sample was made of PBMCs or T cells enriched from blood (not recorded which). The CDR3 spells CASSYSIATGQYF. CDR3 nucleotide sequence: TGTGCCAGCAGTTACTCGATCGCGACGGGGCAGTACTTC.